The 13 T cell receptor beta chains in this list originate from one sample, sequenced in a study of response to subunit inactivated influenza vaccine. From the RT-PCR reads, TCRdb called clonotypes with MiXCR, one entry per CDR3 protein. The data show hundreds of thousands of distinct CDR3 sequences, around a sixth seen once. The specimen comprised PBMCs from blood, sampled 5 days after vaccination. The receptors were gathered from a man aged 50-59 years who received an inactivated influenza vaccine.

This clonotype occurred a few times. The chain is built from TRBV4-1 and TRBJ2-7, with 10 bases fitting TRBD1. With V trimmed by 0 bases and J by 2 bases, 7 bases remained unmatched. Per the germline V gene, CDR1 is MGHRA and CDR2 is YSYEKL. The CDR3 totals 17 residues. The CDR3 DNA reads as TGCGCCAGCAGCCAAGACCGATGGGACAGGGGAACCTACGAGCAGTACTTC. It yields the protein CASSQDRWDRGTYEQYF.

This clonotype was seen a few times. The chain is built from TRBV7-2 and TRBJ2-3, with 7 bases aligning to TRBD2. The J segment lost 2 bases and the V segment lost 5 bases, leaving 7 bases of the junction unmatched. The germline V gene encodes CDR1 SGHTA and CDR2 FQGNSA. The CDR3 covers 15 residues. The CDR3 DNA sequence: TGTGCCAGCAGCCCACCGGGACTAATCACAGATACGCAGTATTTT. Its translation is CASSPPGLITDTQYF.

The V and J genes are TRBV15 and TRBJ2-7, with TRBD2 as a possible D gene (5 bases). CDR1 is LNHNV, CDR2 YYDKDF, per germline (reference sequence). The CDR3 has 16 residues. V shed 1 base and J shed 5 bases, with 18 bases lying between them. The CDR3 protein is CATSRVGSPQRDEQYF. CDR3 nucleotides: TGTGCCACCAGCAGAGTCGGAAGTCCGCAGAGGGACGAGCAGTACTTC.

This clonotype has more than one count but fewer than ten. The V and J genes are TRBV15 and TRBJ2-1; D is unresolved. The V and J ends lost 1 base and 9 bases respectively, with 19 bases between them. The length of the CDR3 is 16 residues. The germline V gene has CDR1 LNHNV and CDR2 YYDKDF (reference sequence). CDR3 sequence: CATSRVRQAGRSEQFF. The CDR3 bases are TGTGCCACCAGCAGAGTCCGTCAAGCTGGACGCAGTGAGCAGTTCTTC.

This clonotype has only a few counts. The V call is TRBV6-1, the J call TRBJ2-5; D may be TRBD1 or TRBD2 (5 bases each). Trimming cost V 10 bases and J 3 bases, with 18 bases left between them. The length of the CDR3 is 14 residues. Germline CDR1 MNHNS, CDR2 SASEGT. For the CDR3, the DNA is TGTGCCACTACTCGGGGACGCAGCGAAGAGACCCAGTACTTC. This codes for CATTRGRSEETQYF.

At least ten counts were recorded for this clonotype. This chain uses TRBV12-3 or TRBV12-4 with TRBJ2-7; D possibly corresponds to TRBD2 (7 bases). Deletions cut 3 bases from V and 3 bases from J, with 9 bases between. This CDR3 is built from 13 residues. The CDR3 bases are TGTGCCAGCAGTTTGGGGGGGCTCTACGAGCAGTACTTC. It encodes CASSLGGLYEQYF.

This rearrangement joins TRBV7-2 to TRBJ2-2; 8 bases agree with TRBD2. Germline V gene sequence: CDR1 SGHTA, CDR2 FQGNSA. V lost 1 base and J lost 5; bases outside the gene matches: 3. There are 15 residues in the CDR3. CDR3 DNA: TGTGCCAGCAGCTTAGGCGGGAGGACGACCGGGGAGCTGTTTTTT. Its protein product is CASSLGGRTTGELFF.

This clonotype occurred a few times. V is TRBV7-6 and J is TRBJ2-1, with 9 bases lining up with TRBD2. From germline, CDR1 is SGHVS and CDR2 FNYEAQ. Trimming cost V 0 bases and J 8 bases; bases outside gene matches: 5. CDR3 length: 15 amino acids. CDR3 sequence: CASSLAGLANDEQFF. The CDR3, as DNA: TGTGCCAGCAGCTTAGCCGGACTAGCGAACGATGAGCAGTTCTTC.

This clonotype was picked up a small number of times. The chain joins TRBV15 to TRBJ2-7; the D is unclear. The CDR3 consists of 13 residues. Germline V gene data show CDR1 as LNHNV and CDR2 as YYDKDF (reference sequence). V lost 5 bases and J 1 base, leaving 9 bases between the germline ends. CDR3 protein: CATSSPSSYEQYF. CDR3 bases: TGTGCCACCAGCTCCCCTTCTTCCTACGAGCAGTACTTC.

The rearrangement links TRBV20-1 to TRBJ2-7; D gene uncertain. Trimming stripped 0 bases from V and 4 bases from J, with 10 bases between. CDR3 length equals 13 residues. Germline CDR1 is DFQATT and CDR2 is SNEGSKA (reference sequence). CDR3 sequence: CSARDWKSYEQYF. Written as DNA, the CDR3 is TGCAGTGCTAGAGATTGGAAATCATACGAGCAGTACTTC.

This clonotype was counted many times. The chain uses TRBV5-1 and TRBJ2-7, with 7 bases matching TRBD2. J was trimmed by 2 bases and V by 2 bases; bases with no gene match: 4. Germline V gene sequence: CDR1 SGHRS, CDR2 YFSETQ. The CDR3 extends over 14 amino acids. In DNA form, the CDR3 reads TGCGCCAGCAGCTTCCAGCGGGGTACCTACGAGCAGTACTTC. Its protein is CASSFQRGTYEQYF.

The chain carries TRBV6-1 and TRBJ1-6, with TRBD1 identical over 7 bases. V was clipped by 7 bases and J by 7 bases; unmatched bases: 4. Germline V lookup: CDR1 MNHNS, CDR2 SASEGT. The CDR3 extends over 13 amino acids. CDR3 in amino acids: CASNRGGNSPLHF. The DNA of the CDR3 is TGTGCCAGCAACAGGGGTGGAAATTCACCCCTCCACTTT.

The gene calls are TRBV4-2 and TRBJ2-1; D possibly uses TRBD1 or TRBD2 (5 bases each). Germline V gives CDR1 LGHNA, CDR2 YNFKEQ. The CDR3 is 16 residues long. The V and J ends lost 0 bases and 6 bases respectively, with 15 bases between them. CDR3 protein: CASSQDRGARGNEQFF. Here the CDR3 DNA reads TGTGCCAGCAGCCAAGATCGAGGGGCCCGGGGCAATGAGCAGTTCTTC.